A single sample gave rise to the 2 T cell receptor beta chains below, sequenced in a study of shared clonotypes between healthy human individuals. Measured with immunoSEQ multiplex PCR; TCRdb has only the in-frame clones, and not every one. The sample gives roughly 700,000 clones, approximately 79% of which show up once; around 1.6% is in the top ten. The sequenced sample was memory CD4+ T cells sorted from blood. As for subset: CD45RA-negative fraction. The receptors shown here come from a woman aged 25-40 years in good health.

The sample holds many counts of this clone. The V call is TRBV9, the J call TRBJ2-4, with a tentative D call TRBD2 (6 bases). The germline CDR1 and CDR2 sequences are SGDLS and YYNGEE. The CDR3 is 15 amino acids. Trimming removed 0 bases from V and 8 bases from J, with 15 bases in between. DNA for the CDR3: TGTGCCAGCAGCGTAGGGCCGGGGGAGAAAGACATTCAGTACTTC. It specifies CASSVGPGEKDIQYF.

V usage is TRBV6-5 and J usage is TRBJ2-1; 10 bases match TRBD2. CDR3 length equals 13 residues. V trimming: 6 bases; J trimming: 14 bases; junction bases outside the gene matches: 10. Germline CDR1 is MNHEY and CDR2 is SVGAGI. CDR3 sequence (DNA): TGTGCCAGCAGGAGAAGGACTAGCGGAGATGAGTTCTTC. Translated, it gives CASRRRTSGDEFF.